One sample yielded the 21 T cell receptor beta chains listed below, sequenced in a study of T-cell memory formation after mild COVID-19. TCRdb redid the calling of the 5' RACE reads with MiXCR, one entry per CDR3 protein. The sample lists around 260,000 distinct CDR3 sequences, 16% occurring once. The specimen sequenced was PBMCs or a T cell subset sorted from them (not recorded which). Receptors were obtained from a man younger than 30 who had mild COVID-19 (a few samples of this study predate the infection). Cell type and time point are not known.

The chain carries TRBV5-6 and TRBJ1-1; D is undetermined. CDR1 is SGHDT and CDR2 is YYEEEE in the germline V gene. This CDR3 contains 13 residues. Trimming took 0 bases from V and 4 from J, leaving 7 bases between them. CDR3 nucleotides: TGTGCCAGCAGCTTGGAGGCCCGCACTGAAGCTTTCTTT. Amino acid sequence: CASSLEARTEAFF.

This chain uses TRBV2 with TRBJ2-1; D is undetermined. The CDR3 has 15 amino acids. Between the trimmed V and J ends, which lost 0 bases and 3 bases, there was a span of 9 bases. In germline, CDR1 is SNHLY, CDR2 FYNNEI. This CDR3 reads CASSEAPGLYNEQFF. CDR3 DNA sequence: TGTGCCAGCAGTGAAGCGCCAGGCCTCTACAATGAGCAGTTCTTC.

This clonotype was seen more than once but under ten times. The rearrangement links TRBV6-2 or TRBV6-3 to TRBJ2-7, with 8 nucleotides matching TRBD1. The junction had 3 bases not matched to a gene; V was cut back by 2 bases and J by 3 bases. The CDR3 contains 14 residues. Germline V CDR1 and CDR2: MNHEY, SVGEGT. Here the CDR3 reads CASSYRQGHYEQYV. The DNA of the CDR3 is TGTGCCAGCAGTTACCGACAGGGGCACTACGAGCAGTACGTC.

This clonotype was counted a few times. The rearrangement joins TRBV6-6 to TRBJ2-5, with 7 bases aligning to TRBD1. This CDR3 is built from 13 residues. J was trimmed by 5 bases and V by 6 bases; bases with no gene match: 6. The germline V gene has CDR1 MNHNY and CDR2 SVGAGI (reference sequence). The CDR3 coding sequence is TGTGCCAGCAGGGGGACAGCATGGGAGACCCAGTACTTC. Amino acid sequence: CASRGTAWETQYF.

This clonotype was seen a few times. This chain links TRBV3-1 with TRBJ1-2; the D is unclear. The CDR3 loop spans 11 amino acids. Trimming removed 2 bases from V and 6 bases from J, with 4 bases in between. The germline CDR1 and CDR2 sequences are LGHDT and YNNKEL (reference sequence). CDR3 DNA sequence: TGTGCCAGCAGCCAAACAGATGGCTACACCTTC. Its translation: CASSQTDGYTF.

This clonotype appeared a few times. The chain employs TRBV20-1 and TRBJ1-1; no clear D gene. CDR3 length equals 13 residues. The ends were cut back, 4 bases at V and 5 bases at J, with 14 bases in the middle. The V gene's germline CDR1 is DFQATT and CDR2 SNEGSKA (reference sequence). The CDR3 coding sequence is TGCAGTGCTACCCGCCCGGAGGTGACTGAAGCTTTCTTT. Its protein product is CSATRPEVTEAFF.

V gene TRBV9 combines with J gene TRBJ1-1; D not certain. The V end was cut by 3 bases, the J end by 1 base, with 10 bases between. The CDR3 is made up of 14 amino acids. Germline V lookup: CDR1 SGDLS, CDR2 YYNGEE. The CDR3 DNA is TGTGCCAGCAGCGCCTCGGGCAGGAACACTGAAGCTTTCTTT. This codes for CASSASGRNTEAFF.

The genes are TRBV19 and TRBJ1-4; D is unclear. V gave up 6 bases and J gave up 8 bases, with 19 bases separating them. Germline V gene data show CDR1 as LNHDA and CDR2 as SQIVND (reference sequence). The CDR3 runs to 15 residues. The CDR3 coding sequence is TGTGCCAGTAGAAGTCCCGGGAGTCTGGGCGAAAAACTGTTTTTT. Residues: CASRSPGSLGEKLFF. The whole variable domain, remainder taken from reference TRBV19 and TRBJ1-4, is DGGITQSPKYLFRKEGQNVTLSCEQNLNHDAMYWYRQDPGQGLRLIYYSQIVNDFQKGDIAEGYSVSREKKESFPLTVTSAQKNPTAFYLCASRSPGSLGEKLFFGSGTQLSVL.

The table lists this clonotype with many counts. The CDR3 reads CASSLLTGAYNEQFF. CDR3 nucleotide sequence: TGTGCCAGCAGCTTATTGACAGGGGCCTACAATGAGCAGTTCTTC. This rearrangement joins TRBV11-1 to TRBJ2-1, with 8 bases lining up with TRBD1. The germline CDR1 and CDR2 sequences are SGHAT and FQDESV (reference sequence). V lost 2 bases, J lost 2 bases, and 2 bases stayed unmatched. The CDR3 runs 15 residues.

This clonotype came up a few times. The chain links TRBV29-1 to TRBJ2-3; D is undetermined. Between the trimmed V and J ends, which lost 6 bases and 5 bases, there was a span of 15 bases. In germline, CDR1 is SQVTM, CDR2 ANQGSEA. The CDR3 loop spans 13 amino acids. CDR3 nucleotides: TGCAGCGTCGCCTTCAGAGCACGAGATACGCAGTATTTT. This codes for CSVAFRARDTQYF.

This clonotype turned up a few times. The chain couples TRBV6-1 to TRBJ1-6; D unresolved. CDR3 length: 13 residues. Trimming pared 2 bases from V and 10 bases from J, leaving 9 bases between. The V gene's germline CDR1 is MNHNS and CDR2 SASEGT. The CDR3 sequence: CASSEIPGSPLHF. The CDR3, as DNA: TGTGCCAGCAGTGAAATCCCGGGGTCACCCCTCCACTTT.

This clonotype was counted only a few times. The J gene is TRBJ2-5, the V gene TRBV20-1; 7 bases are shared with TRBD2. V shed 3 bases and J 4 bases; nucleotides not matched to a gene: 17. CDR1 DFQATT and CDR2 SNEGSKA come from the germline V gene (reference sequence). CDR3 length: 17 amino acids. The CDR3 DNA follows: TGCAGTGCTAGGTTGCCCAATGTAGCGGGTGTCGCAGAGACCCAGTACTTC. Its protein is CSARLPNVAGVAETQYF.

The J gene is TRBJ2-7, the V gene TRBV7-2; TRBD2 matches 11 bases. CDR1 and CDR2 (germline): SGHTA, FQGNSA. CDR3 length: 14 amino acids. Trimming removed 2 bases from V and 6 bases from J; junction bases left unmatched: 3. The CDR3, as DNA: TGTGCCAGCAGCTTAAGTAGCGGGGGGGCCGAGCAGTACTTC. As protein: CASSLSSGGAEQYF.

There are a few counts of this clonotype. V usage is TRBV21-1 and J usage is TRBJ2-7; TRBD1 is the table's D call and was not checked against the DNA. TRBV21-1 is labeled a pseudogene. This CDR3 comprises 10 residues. The CDR3, as DNA: TGTACACGGACACTCGGGGAGCAGTACGTC. It encodes CTRTLGEQYV.

Written as DNA, the CDR3 is TGCGCCAGCAGCTTGGCGCGGGGCCTAGATGGAGATACGCAGTATTTT. It yields the protein CASSLARGLDGDTQYF. The chain combines TRBV5-1 with TRBJ2-3; TRBD2 might be the D (6 bases). This CDR3 region has 16 residues. Trimming stripped 0 bases from V and 5 bases from J, with 16 bases between. Germline values: CDR1 SGHRS, CDR2 YFSETQ.

V gene TRBV6-6 combines with J gene TRBJ2-1; D may be TRBD2 (6 bases). Germline-derived CDR1 and CDR2 are MNHNY and SVGAGI (reference sequence). The CDR3 totals 14 residues. V lost 0 bases to trimming and J lost 9 bases, with 12 bases between them. CDR3 sequence reads: CASSYSKDYGEQFF. As DNA, the CDR3 is TGTGCCAGCAGTTACTCGAAGGACTACGGTGAGCAGTTCTTC.

This rearrangement joins TRBV28 to TRBJ2-1, with D possibly TRBD2 on 6 matching bases. V was clipped by 10 bases and J by 2 bases, with 12 bases between them. Germline CDR1 and CDR2: MDHEN and SYDVKM. The CDR3 has 13 residues. As DNA, the CDR3 is TGTGCCACAACTAGCAGCACCTACAATGAGCAGTTCTTC. Translated, it gives CATTSSTYNEQFF.

This chain uses TRBV28 with TRBJ1-1; no reliable D call. Trimming pared 8 bases from V and 0 bases from J, leaving 19 bases between. CDR1 is MDHEN and CDR2 is SYDVKM in the germline V gene. The CDR3 covers 16 residues. In DNA, the CDR3 is TGTGCCAGCGTCCCGTGGGCTACGACCATGAACACTGAAGCTTTCTTT. This sequence encodes CASVPWATTMNTEAFF.

This clonotype has at least ten counts. J is TRBJ1-3 and V is TRBV7-9, with D hard to call. The V and J ends lost 3 bases and 4 bases respectively, with 1 base between them. Germline values: CDR1 SEHNR, CDR2 FQNEAQ (reference sequence). The CDR3 spans 11 residues. The CDR3: CASSLGNTIYF. In DNA, the CDR3 is TGTGCCAGCAGCTTGGGAAACACCATATATTTT.

This clonotype was counted between two and nine times. The chain has TRBV12-3 or TRBV12-4 and TRBJ2-1; D perhaps matches TRBD2 (6 bases). Trimming pared 8 bases from V and 5 bases from J, leaving 10 bases between. The CDR3 covers 12 residues. The CDR3 nucleotides are TGTGCCAGCCTCTGGGGGGACAATGAGCAGTTCTTC. This sequence encodes CASLWGDNEQFF.

The chain is built from TRBV6-5 and TRBJ1-1; D possibly corresponds to TRBD1 (6 bases). CDR3 length equals 15 residues. Germline lookup yields CDR1 MNHEY and CDR2 SVGAGI. V gave up 6 bases and J gave up 6 bases, with 20 bases separating them. The CDR3 reads CASSLPGGGAAEAFF. The DNA of the CDR3 is TGTGCCAGCAGCCTGCCCGGGGGGGGGGCGGCTGAAGCTTTCTTT.